The 2 T cell receptor beta chains listed next were all sequenced from one sample in a study of shared clonotypes between healthy human individuals. Here immunoSEQ multiplex PCR was the method, and the copy in TCRdb shows in-frame clones only, minus some. Of some 1 million clones in the sample, around 75% were seen once. Specimen: memory CD4+ T cells sorted from blood. The subset is: CD45RA-negative fraction. Receptors were obtained from a man in his late teens or twenties in good health.

This chain connects TRBV6-6 to TRBJ1-6; tentative D call: TRBD1 (6 bases). V lost 5 bases to trimming and J lost 6 bases, with 8 bases between them. The V gene's germline CDR1 is MNHNY and CDR2 SVGAGI (reference sequence). This CDR3 spans 13 amino acids. The CDR3: CASSPGVNSPLHF. Here the CDR3 DNA reads TGTGCCAGCAGTCCAGGGGTTAATTCACCCCTCCACTTT.

This clone was counted once. The chain carries TRBV19 and TRBJ2-1; D call uncertain. This CDR3 is 15 amino acids long. V shed 4 bases and J shed 5 bases, with 15 bases lying between them. The germline V gene has CDR1 LNHDA and CDR2 SQIVND (reference sequence). CDR3 nucleotides: TGTGCCAGTAGTAAGGCCGCGAAATTTAACAATGAGCAGTTCTTC. It yields the protein CASSKAAKFNNEQFF.